This T cell receptor beta chain derives from a study of T cell repertoires in cytomegalovirus infection. The study's findings and limits: Clonotype analysis showed dominance of the ex vivo response by HLA-C-restricted CMV-specific TCR beta clonotypes. Carriers of CMV plus the relevant HLA were identified by cumulative public TCR beta family frequency.

TCRdb redid the calling of the reads with MiXCR, one entry per CDR3 protein. The sample consists of 350,000 to 400,000 distinct CDR3 sequences, about 32% of them appearing once. V dropped 5 bases and J dropped 12 bases, with 11 bases sitting between them. The length of the CDR3 is 11 residues. Germline V gene data show CDR1 as MNHNY and CDR2 as SVGAGI (reference sequence). A note on this clonotype: Its antigen is as yet unknown.

This clonotype originated in a human donor in good health (CMV status not recorded). Some clones in this sample may be carry-over from other donors' samples. The V call is TRBV6-6, the J call TRBJ2-1, with D maybe TRBD2 (5 bases). Here the sequenced sample was cultured PBMCs, taken from culture after CMV antigen stimulation. This CDR3 reads CASSPDYGQFF. The CDR3 DNA sequence: TGTGCCAGCAGTCCAGACTACGGGCAGTTCTTC.